This T cell receptor beta chain appears in the sequencing data of a study of CD8 T cells in Susac syndrome. The patients who served as multiple sclerosis controls were treatment-naive and had stable or active relapsing-remitting disease that fulfilled the revised McDonald criteria. FACS was used to enrich TEMRA cells, whereas the CD8+ and CD4+ T cells were obtained by negative isolation. RNA was extracted with the RNeasy kit, and a quantity of about 0.45 to 1 ug was reverse transcribed using random hexamers. Amplification of TCR beta CDR3 used immunoSEQ multiplex PCR across 54 Vbeta and 13 Jbeta. TCRdb processed the immunoSEQ multiplex PCR reads anew with MiXCR; each CDR3 protein has one entry. This repertoire shows more than 200,000 distinct CDR3 sequences, 85% to 95% found once; its top ten account for around 0.07%. The V gene's germline CDR1 is MNHEY and CDR2 SVGAGI. The CDR3 covers 14 residues. The V gene lost 6 bases and the J gene lost 5 bases, with 11 bases spanning the gap.

This TCR derives from a human donor with multiple sclerosis. Source material: CD4+ T cells from PBMCs. V and J are TRBV6-5 and TRBJ1-6; D gene uncertain. The CDR3 protein is CASSLELHNSPLHF. In DNA form, the CDR3 reads TGTGCCAGCAGCCTGGAACTACATAATTCACCCCTCCACTTT.